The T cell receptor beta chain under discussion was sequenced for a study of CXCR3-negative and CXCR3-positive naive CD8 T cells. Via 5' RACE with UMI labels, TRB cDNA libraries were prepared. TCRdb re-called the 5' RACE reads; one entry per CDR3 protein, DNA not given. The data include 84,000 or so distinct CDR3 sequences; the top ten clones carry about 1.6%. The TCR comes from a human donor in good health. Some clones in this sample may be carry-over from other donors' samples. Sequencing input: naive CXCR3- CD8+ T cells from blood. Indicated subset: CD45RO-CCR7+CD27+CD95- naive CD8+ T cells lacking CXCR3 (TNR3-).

CDR3 residues: CASGIGVGGGNEQFF. This chain uses TRBV5-1 with TRBJ2-1; the D call from TCRdb, TRBD2, cannot be confirmed without DNA. In germline, CDR1 is SGHRS, CDR2 YFSETQ. The length of the CDR3 is 15 residues.